This T cell receptor (beta chain) was sequenced for a study of T cell repertoires in cytomegalovirus infection. Study as a whole: Indications came from public TCR beta signatures; they pointed to CMV infection and to a matching HLA type. Study-level results: Cumulative frequency of public TCR beta families picked out carriers of CMV plus the relevant HLA. HLA-C-restricted CMV clonotypes gave the most frequent clonotype in two of eight donors.

MiXCR was run by TCRdb on the reads, yielding one entry per CDR3 protein. The table shows under 200,000 distinct CDR3 sequences, with 28% occurring only once. This clonotype was seen many times. Its antigen is not known. With 1 base removed from V and 7 bases from J, the gap between germline ends came to 20 bases. Germline CDR1 reads SGHVS; CDR2 reads FNYEAQ. CDR3 size: 17 residues. Source material: PBMCs. The V gene is TRBV7-6, the J gene TRBJ2-1; TRBD1 or TRBD2 may be the D gene (5 bases each). The origin of this receptor is a human donor in good health (CMV status not recorded). Some clones in this sample may be carry-over from other donors' samples. This CDR3 reads CASSLVRDWDPRNEQFF. The CDR3 bases are TGTGCCAGCAGCTTAGTGCGAGACTGGGACCCTAGAAATGAGCAGTTCTTC. Drawing the rest from reference TRBV7-6 and TRBJ2-1, the complete variable domain is GAGVSQSPRYKVTKRGQDVALRCDPISGHVSLYWYRQALGQGPEFLTYFNYEAQQDKSGLPNDRFSAERPEGSISTLTIQRTEQRDSAMYRCASSLVRDWDPRNEQFFGPGTRLTVL.